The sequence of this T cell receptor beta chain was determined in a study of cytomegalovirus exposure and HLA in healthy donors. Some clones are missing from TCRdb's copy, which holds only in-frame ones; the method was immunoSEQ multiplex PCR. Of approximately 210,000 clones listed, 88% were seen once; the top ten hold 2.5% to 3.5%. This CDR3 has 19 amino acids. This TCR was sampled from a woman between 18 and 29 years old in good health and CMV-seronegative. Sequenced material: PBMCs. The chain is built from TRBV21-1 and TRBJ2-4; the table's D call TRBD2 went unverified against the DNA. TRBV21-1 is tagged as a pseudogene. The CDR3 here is CASSKGLAENPRGQNIQYF. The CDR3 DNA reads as TGTGCCAGCAGCAAAGGACTAGCGGAGAACCCCCGGGGGCAAAACATTCAGTACTTC.